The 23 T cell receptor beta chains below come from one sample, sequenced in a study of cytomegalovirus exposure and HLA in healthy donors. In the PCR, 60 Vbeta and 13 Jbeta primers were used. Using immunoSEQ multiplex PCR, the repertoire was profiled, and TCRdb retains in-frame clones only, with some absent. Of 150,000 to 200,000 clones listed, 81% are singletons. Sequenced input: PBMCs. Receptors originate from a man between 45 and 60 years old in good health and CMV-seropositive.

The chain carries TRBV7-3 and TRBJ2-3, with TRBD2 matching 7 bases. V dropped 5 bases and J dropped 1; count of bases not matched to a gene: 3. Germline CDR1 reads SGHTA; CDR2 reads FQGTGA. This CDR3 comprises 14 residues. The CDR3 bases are TGTGCCAGCAGCCAAAGCGGGGGCACAGATACGCAGTATTTT. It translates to CASSQSGGTDTQYF.

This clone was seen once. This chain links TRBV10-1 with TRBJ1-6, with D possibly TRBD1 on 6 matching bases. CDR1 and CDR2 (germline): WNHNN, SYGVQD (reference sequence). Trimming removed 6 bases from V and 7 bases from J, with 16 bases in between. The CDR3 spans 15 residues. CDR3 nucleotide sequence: TGCGCCAGCAGCCCCGACAGGCGCAAAAATTCACCCCTCCACTTT. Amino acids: CASSPDRRKNSPLHF.

For the CDR3, the DNA is TGTGCCAGCAGTTTATCGGCAGGGGGCTATGGCTACACCTTC. This codes for CASSLSAGGYGYTF. The rearrangement uses TRBV28 and TRBJ1-2, with TRBD1 matching over 7 bases. Germline CDR1 is MDHEN and CDR2 is SYDVKM. The J segment lost 4 bases and the V segment lost 1 base, leaving 3 bases of the junction unmatched. The CDR3 is 14 residues long.

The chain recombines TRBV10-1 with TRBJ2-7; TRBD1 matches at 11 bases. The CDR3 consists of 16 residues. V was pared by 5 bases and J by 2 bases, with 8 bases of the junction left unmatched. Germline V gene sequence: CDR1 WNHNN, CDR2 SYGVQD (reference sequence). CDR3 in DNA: TGCGCCAGCAGTAACGGGACAGGGGGATTAGCCTACGAGCAGTACTTC. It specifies CASSNGTGGLAYEQYF.

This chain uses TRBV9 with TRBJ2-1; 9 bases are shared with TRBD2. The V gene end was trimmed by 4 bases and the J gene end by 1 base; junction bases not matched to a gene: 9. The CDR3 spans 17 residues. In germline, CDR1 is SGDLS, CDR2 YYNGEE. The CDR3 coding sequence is TGTGCCAGCAGCACCGGTCGCGGGGGGGTTTCCTACAATGAGCAGTTCTTC. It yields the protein CASSTGRGGVSYNEQFF.

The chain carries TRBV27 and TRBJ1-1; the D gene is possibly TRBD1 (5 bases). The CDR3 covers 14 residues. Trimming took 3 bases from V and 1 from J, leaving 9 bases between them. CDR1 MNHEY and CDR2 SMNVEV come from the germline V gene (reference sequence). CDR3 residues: CASSFGGSNTEAFF. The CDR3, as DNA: TGTGCCAGCAGTTTCGGGGGTTCGAACACTGAAGCTTTCTTT.

CDR3 DNA sequence: TGTGCCAGCAGCGCGACTAGCTCCTACAATGAGCAGTTCTTC. As protein: CASSATSSYNEQFF. The chain links TRBV7-3 to TRBJ2-1, with a tentative D call TRBD2 (6 bases). The V gene's germline CDR1 is SGHTA and CDR2 FQGTGA. V was shortened by 5 bases and J by 0 bases, with 8 bases between the two germline ends. The CDR3 is 14 amino acids. Drawing the rest from reference TRBV7-3 and TRBJ2-1, the complete variable domain is GAGVSQTPSNKVTEKGKYVELRCDPISGHTALYWYRQSLGQGPEFLIYFQGTGAADDSGLPNDRFFAVRPEGSVSTLKIQRTERGDSAVYLCASSATSSYNEQFFGPGTRLTVL.

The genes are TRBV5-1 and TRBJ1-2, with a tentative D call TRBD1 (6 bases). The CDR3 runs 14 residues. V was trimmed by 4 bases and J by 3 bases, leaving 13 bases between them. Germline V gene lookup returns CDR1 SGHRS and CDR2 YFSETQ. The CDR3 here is CASSPPDSHYGYTF. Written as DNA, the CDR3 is TGCGCCAGCAGCCCACCGGACAGCCACTATGGCTACACCTTC.

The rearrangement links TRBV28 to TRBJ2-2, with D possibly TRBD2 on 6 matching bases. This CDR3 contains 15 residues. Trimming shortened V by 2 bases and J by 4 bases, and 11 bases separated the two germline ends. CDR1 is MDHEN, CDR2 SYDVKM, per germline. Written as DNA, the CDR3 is TGTGCCAGCAGTTTACCCGGGAGCGGCACCGGGGAGCTGTTTTTT. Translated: CASSLPGSGTGELFF.

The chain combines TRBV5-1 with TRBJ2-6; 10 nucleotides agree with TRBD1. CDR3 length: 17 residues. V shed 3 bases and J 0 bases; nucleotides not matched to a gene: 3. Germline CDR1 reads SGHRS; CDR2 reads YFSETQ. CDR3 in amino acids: CASSSWTGGSGANVLTF. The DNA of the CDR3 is TGCGCCAGCAGCTCGTGGACAGGGGGCTCTGGGGCCAACGTCCTGACTTTC.

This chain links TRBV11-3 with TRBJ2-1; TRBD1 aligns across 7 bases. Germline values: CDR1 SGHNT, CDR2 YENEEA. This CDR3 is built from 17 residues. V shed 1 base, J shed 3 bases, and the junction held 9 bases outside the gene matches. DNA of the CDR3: TGTGCCAGCAGCTTAGGCAGACAGGGCCTAAACTACAATGAGCAGTTCTTC. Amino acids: CASSLGRQGLNYNEQFF.

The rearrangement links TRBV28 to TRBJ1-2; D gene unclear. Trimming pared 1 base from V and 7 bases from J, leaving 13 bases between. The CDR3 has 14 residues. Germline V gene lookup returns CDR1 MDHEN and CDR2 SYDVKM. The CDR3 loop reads CASSLYWAGGGYTF. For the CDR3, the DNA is TGTGCCAGCAGTTTATATTGGGCAGGTGGTGGCTACACCTTC.

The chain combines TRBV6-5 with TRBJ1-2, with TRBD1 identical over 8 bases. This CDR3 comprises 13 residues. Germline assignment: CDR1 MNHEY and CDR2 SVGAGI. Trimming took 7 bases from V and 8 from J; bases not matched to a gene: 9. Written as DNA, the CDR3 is TGTGCCAGCACCCCAGGGGGCGCGTTGGGCTACACCTTC. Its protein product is CASTPGGALGYTF.

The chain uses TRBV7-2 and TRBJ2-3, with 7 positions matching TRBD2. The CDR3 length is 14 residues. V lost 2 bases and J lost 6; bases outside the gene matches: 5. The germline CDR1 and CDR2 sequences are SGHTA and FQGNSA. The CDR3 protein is CASSLRAGADTQYF. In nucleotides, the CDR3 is TGTGCCAGCAGCTTACGGGCGGGAGCCGATACGCAGTATTTT.

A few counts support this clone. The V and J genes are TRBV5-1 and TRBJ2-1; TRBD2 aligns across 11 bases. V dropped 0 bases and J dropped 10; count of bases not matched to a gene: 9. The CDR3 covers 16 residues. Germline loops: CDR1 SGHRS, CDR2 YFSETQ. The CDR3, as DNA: TGCGCCAGCAGCTTGGTTTTAGCGGGAGGGCGAGGAGAGCAGTTCTTC. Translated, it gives CASSLVLAGGRGEQFF.

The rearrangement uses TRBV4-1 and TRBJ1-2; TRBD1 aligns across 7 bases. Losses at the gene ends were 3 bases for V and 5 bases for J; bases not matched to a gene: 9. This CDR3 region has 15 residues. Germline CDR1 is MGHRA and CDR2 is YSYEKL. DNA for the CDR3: TGCGCCAGCAGCCACGGGACAGCGACTGCTTATGGCTACACCTTC. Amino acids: CASSHGTATAYGYTF.

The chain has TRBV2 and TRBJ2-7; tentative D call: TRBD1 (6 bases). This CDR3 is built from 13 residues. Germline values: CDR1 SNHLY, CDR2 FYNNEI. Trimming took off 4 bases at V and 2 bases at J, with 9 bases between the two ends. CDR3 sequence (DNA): TGTGCCAGCAGTGGGACAGCGCCCTACGAGCAGTACTTC. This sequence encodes CASSGTAPYEQYF.

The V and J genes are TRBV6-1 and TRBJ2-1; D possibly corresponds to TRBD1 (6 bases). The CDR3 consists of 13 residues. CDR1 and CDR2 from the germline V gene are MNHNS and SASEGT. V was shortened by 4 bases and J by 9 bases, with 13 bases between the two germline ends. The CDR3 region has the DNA TGTGCCAGCAGTGGCAGGGGTGGCGGTGAGCAGTTCTTC. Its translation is CASSGRGGGEQFF.

The CDR3 sequence: CASSPIEGADYNEQFF. In DNA, the CDR3 is TGTGCCAGCTCACCAATCGAGGGGGCAGACTACAATGAGCAGTTCTTC. This chain connects TRBV18 to TRBJ2-1; 7 bases are a match to TRBD1. With V trimmed by 2 bases and J by 3 bases, 7 bases remained unmatched. From germline, CDR1 is KGHSH and CDR2 LQKENI. The CDR3 spans 16 residues.

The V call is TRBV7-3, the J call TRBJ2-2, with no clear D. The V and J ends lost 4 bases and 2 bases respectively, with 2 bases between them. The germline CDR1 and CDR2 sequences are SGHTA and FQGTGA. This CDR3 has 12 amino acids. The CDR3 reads CASSSNTGELFF. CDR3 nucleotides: TGTGCCAGCAGCTCAAACACCGGGGAGCTGTTTTTT. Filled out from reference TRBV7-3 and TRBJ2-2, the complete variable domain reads GAGVSQTPSNKVTEKGKYVELRCDPISGHTALYWYRQSLGQGPEFLIYFQGTGAADDSGLPNDRFFAVRPEGSVSTLKIQRTERGDSAVYLCASSSNTGELFFGEGSRLTVL.

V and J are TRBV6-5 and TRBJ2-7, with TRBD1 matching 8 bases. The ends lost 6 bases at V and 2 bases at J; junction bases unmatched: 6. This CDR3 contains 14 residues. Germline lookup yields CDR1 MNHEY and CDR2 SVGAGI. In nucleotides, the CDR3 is TGTGCCAGCAGAGGGGACAGGCAAACCTACGAGCAGTACTTC. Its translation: CASRGDRQTYEQYF.

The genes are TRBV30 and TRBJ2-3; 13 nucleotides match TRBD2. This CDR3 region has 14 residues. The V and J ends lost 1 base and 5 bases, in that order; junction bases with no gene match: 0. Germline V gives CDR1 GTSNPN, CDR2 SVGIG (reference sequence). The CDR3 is CAWSGLAGGDTQYF. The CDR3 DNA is TGTGCCTGGAGTGGACTAGCGGGGGGAGATACGCAGTATTTT.

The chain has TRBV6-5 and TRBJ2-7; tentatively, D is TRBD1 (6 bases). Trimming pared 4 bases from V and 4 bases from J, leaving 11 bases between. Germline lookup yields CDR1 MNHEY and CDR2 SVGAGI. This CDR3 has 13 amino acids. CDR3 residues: CASSFWQGYEQYF. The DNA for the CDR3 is TGTGCCAGCAGTTTCTGGCAGGGGTACGAGCAGTACTTC.